The sequence of this T cell receptor (beta chain) was determined in a study of T cell responses to AZD1222 COVID-19 vaccine. The data were produced by immunoSEQ multiplex PCR, yet TCRdb's version contains in-frame clones alone and is incomplete. The sample includes around 90,000 clones, 80% to 90% seen only once; the top ten take 5% to 7.5%. In germline, CDR1 is SGHTA, CDR2 FQGNSA. V was pared by 1 base and J by 6 bases, with 13 bases between. This CDR3 comprises 15 residues. Sequenced material: peripheral blood, taken on day 0 of AZD1222 vaccination. The gene calls are TRBV7-2 and TRBJ1-5, with D maybe TRBD1 (5 bases). This receptor was identified in an adult in good health. This chain's CDR3 is CASSLGLGTGQPQHF. The CDR3, as DNA: TGTGCCAGCAGCTTAGGTTTGGGGACGGGTCAGCCCCAGCATTTT.